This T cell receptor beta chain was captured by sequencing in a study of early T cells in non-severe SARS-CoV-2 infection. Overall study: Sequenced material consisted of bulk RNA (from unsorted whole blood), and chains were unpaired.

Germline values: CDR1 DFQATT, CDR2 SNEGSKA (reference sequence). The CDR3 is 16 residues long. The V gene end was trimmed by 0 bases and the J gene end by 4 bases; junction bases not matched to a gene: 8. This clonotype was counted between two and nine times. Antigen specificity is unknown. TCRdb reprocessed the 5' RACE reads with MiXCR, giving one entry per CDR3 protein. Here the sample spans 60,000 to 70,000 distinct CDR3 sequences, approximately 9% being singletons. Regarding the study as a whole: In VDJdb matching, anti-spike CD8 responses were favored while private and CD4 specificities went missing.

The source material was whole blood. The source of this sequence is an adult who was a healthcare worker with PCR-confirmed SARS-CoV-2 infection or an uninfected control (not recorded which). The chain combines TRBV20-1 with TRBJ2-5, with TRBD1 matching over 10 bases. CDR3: CSARDQTGGARETQYF. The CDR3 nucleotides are TGCAGTGCTAGAGACCAGACAGGGGGCGCGAGAGAGACCCAGTACTTC.